Described below is a single TCR beta chain sequence and its context. Profiling of TCR beta VDJ combinations and CDR3 sequences used genomic DNA as template. A single record per CDR3 protein comes from TCRdb applying MiXCR to the reads. The sample shows some 180,000 distinct CDR3 sequences, approximately 45% of them seen only once. These data come from a study of CD8+CD57+ T cells in acquired aplastic anemia. V lost 3 bases, J lost 3 bases, and 14 bases lay in between. This CDR3 contains 15 residues. CDR1 is ENHRY, CDR2 SYGVKD, per germline. The chain has TRBV10-3 and TRBJ1-2; D may be TRBD1 (5 bases). This TCR was recovered from a human donor in good health. Sequenced sample: sorted CD4+, CD8+, or CD8+CD57+ T cells (not recorded which) from PBMCs. CDR3 amino acids: CAISDVMDNDYGYTF. The CDR3 nucleotides read TGTGCCATCAGTGATGTTATGGACAATGACTATGGCTACACCTTC.